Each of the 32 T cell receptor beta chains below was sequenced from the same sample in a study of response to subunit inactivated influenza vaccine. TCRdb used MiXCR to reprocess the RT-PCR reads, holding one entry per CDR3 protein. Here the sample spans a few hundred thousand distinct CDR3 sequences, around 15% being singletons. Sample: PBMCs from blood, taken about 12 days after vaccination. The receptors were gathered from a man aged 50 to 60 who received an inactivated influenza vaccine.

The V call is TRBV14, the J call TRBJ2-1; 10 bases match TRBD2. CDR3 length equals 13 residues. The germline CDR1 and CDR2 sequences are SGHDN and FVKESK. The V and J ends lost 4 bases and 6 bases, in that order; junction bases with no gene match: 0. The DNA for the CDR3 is TGTGCCAGCAGCCCTAGCGGGGGCAATGAGCAGTTCTTC. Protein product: CASSPSGGNEQFF.

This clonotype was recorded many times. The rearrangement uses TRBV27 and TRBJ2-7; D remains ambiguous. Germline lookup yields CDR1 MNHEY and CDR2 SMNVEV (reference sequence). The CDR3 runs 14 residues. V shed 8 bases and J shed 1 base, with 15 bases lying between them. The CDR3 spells CASYAWGRSYEQYF. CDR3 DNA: TGTGCCAGCTATGCCTGGGGAAGATCCTACGAGCAGTACTTC.

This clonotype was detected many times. For the CDR3, the DNA is TGCGCCAGCAGCTTGGGGACTAGCAACAATGAGCAGTTCTTC. Its translation: CASSLGTSNNEQFF. This chain links TRBV5-1 with TRBJ2-1, with TRBD2 matching 8 bases. Germline lookup yields CDR1 SGHRS and CDR2 YFSETQ. Trimming at V came to 0 bases and at J to 5 bases, leaving 1 base not matched to a gene. This CDR3 spans 14 amino acids.

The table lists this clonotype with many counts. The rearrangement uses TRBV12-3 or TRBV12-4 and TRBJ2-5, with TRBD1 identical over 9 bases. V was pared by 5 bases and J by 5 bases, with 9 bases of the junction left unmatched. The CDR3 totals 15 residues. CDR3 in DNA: TGTGCCAGCAGTACACACGGGACAGGGAGGGAGACCCAGTACTTC. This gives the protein CASSTHGTGRETQYF.

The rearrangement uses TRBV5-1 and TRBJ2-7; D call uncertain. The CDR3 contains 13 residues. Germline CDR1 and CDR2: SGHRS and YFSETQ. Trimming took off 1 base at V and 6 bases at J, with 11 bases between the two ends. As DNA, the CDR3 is TGCGCCAGCAGCTTGAGAGGTAATGCCGAGCAGTACTTC. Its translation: CASSLRGNAEQYF.

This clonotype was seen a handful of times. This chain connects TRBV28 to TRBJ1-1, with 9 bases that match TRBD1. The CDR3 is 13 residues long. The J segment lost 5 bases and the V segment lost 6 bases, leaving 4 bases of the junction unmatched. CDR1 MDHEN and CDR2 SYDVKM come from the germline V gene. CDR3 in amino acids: CASSRTGETEAFF. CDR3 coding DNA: TGTGCCAGCAGCAGGACAGGGGAGACTGAAGCTTTCTTT.

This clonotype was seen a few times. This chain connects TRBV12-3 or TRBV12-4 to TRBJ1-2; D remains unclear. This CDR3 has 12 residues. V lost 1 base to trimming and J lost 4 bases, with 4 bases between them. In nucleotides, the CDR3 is TGTGCCAGCAGTTTAGTCGTCTATGGCTACACCTTC. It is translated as CASSLVVYGYTF.

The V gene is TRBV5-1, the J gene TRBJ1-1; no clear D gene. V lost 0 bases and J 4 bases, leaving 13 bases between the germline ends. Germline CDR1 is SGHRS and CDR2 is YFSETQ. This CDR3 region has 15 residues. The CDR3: CASSLEGLSGTEAFF. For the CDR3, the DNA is TGCGCCAGCAGCTTGGAGGGTTTGTCGGGCACTGAAGCTTTCTTT.

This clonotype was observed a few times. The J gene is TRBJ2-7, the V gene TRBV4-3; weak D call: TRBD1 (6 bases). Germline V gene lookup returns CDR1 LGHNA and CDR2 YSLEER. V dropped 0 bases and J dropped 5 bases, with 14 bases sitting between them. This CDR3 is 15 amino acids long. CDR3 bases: TGCGCCAGCAGCCAAGATCCAGGGGTAGTGAACGAGCAGTACTTC. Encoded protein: CASSQDPGVVNEQYF.

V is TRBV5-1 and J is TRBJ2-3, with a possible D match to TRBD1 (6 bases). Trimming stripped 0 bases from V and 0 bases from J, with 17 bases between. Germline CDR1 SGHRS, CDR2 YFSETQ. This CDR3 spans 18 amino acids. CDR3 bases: TGCGCCAGCAGCTTGGAGAAGACAGGTGTCTTTAGCACAGATACGCAGTATTTT. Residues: CASSLEKTGVFSTDTQYF.

This CDR3 reads CASSLDAGFYEQYF. CDR3 in DNA: TGTGCCAGCAGTTTGGATGCAGGGTTTTACGAGCAGTACTTC. The chain uses TRBV28 and TRBJ2-7, with a tentative D call TRBD1 (5 bases). Trimming took 3 bases from V and 4 from J, leaving 13 bases between them. The CDR3 extends over 14 amino acids. CDR1 and CDR2 (germline): MDHEN, SYDVKM. Variable domain in full (rest from reference TRBV28 and TRBJ2-7): DVKVTQSSRYLVKRTGEKVFLECVQDMDHENMFWYRQDPGLGLRLIYFSYDVKMKEKGDIPEGYSVSREKKERFSLILESASTNQTSMYLCASSLDAGFYEQYFGPGTRLTVT.

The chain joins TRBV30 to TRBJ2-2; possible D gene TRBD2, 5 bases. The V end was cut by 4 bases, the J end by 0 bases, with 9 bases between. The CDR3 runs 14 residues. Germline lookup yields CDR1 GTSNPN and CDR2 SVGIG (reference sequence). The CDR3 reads CAWNTGSNTGELFF. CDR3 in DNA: TGTGCCTGGAATACGGGATCGAACACCGGGGAGCTGTTTTTT.

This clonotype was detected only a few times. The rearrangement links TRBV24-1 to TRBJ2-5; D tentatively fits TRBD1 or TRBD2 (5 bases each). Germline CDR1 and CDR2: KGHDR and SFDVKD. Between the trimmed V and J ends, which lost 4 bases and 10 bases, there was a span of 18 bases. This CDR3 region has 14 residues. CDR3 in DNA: TGTGCCACCAGTGAACACCGGGACCCTCGACACCAGTACTTC. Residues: CATSEHRDPRHQYF.

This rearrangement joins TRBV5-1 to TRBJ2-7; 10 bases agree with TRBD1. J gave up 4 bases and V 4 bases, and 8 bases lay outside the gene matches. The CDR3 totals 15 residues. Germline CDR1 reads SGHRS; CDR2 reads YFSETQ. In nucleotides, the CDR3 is TGCGCCAGCAGCAGCACCGGGACAGGGGTGTACGAGCAGTACTTC. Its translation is CASSSTGTGVYEQYF.

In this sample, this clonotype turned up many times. CDR3 DNA: TGTGCCAGCACCTCCGGAAGGGCGGATTGGGGTTTGCGAACTCAGCCCCAGCATTTT. Encoded protein: CASTSGRADWGLRTQPQHF. The chain employs TRBV28 and TRBJ1-5, with unresolved D. V dropped 7 bases and J dropped 6 bases, with 31 bases sitting between them. From germline, CDR1 is MDHEN and CDR2 SYDVKM. The length of the CDR3 is 19 residues.

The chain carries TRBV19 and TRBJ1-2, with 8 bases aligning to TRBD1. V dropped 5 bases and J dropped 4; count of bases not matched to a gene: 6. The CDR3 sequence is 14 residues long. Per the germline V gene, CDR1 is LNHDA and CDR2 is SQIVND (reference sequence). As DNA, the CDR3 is TGTGCCAGTAGTGGGACAGGAGTCTTCTATGGCTACACCTTC. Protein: CASSGTGVFYGYTF. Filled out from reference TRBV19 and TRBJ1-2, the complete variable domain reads DGGITQSPKYLFRKEGQNVTLSCEQNLNHDAMYWYRQDPGQGLRLIYYSQIVNDFQKGDIAEGYSVSREKKESFPLTVTSAQKNPTAFYLCASSGTGVFYGYTFGSGTRLTVV.

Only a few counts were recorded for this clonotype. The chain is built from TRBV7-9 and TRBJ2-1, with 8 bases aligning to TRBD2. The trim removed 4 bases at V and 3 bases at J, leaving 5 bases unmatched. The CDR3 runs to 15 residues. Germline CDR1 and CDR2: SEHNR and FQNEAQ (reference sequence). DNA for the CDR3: TGTGCCAGCAGCTCGAGCGGGAGTGACTACAATGAGCAGTTCTTC. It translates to CASSSSGSDYNEQFF.

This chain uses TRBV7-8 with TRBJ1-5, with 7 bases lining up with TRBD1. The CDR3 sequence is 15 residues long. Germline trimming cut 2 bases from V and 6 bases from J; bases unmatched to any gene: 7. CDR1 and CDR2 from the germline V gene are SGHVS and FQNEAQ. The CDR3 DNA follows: TGTGCCAGCAGCTTACAACGGGACAGTTTTCAGCCCCAGCATTTT. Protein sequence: CASSLQRDSFQPQHF.

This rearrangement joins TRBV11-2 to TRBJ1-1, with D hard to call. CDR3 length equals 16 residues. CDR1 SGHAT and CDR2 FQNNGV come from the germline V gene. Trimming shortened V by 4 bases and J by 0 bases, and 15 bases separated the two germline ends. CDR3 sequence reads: CASSYGVEVMNTEAFF. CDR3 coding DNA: TGTGCCAGCAGCTACGGGGTAGAAGTGATGAACACTGAAGCTTTCTTT.

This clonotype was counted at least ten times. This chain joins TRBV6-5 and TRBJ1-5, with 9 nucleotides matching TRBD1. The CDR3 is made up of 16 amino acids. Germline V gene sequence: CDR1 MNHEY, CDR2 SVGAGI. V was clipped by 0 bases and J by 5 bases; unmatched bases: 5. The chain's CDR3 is CASSYSKGTGYQPQHF. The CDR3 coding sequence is TGTGCCAGCAGTTACTCGAAAGGGACAGGGTATCAGCCCCAGCATTTT.

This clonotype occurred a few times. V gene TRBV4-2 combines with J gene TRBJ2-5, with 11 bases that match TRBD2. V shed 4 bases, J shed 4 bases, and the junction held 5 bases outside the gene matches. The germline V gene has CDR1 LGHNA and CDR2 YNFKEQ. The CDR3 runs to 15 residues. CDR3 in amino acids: CASSPTSGRRETQYF. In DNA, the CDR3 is TGTGCCAGCAGCCCTACTAGCGGGAGAAGAGAGACCCAGTACTTC.

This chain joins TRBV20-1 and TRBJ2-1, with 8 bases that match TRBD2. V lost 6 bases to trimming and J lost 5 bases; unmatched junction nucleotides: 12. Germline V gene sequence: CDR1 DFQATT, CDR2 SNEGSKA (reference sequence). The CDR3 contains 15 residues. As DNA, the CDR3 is TGCAGTGCCCCGCGGGGGGCCGACACCCACAATGAGCAGTTCTTC. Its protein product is CSAPRGADTHNEQFF.

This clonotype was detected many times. CDR3 nucleotides: TGCGCCAGCAGCTTGGTTGGCGGGAGATACAGCACCGGGGAGCTGTTTTTT. Amino acid sequence: CASSLVGGRYSTGELFF. The chain joins TRBV5-1 to TRBJ2-2; 7 positions match TRBD2. The CDR3 contains 17 residues. Per germline, CDR1 SGHRS and CDR2 YFSETQ. V lost 0 bases and J lost 4; bases outside the gene matches: 9. The variable domain in full, completed from reference TRBV5-1 and TRBJ2-2, reads KAGVTQTPRYLIKTRGQQVTLSCSPISGHRSVSWYQQTPGQGLQFLFEYFSETQRNKGNFPGRFSGRQFSNSRSEMNVSTLELGDSALYLCASSLVGGRYSTGELFFGEGSRLTVL.

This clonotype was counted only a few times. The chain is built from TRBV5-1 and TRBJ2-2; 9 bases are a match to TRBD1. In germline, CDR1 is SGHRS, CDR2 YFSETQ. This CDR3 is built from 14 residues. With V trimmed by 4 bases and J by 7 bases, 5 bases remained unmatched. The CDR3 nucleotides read TGCGCCAGCAGCGGGGACAGGGCTGGCGGGGAGCTGTTTTTT. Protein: CASSGDRAGGELFF. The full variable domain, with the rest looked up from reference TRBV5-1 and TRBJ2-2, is KAGVTQTPRYLIKTRGQQVTLSCSPISGHRSVSWYQQTPGQGLQFLFEYFSETQRNKGNFPGRFSGRQFSNSRSEMNVSTLELGDSALYLCASSGDRAGGELFFGEGSRLTVL.

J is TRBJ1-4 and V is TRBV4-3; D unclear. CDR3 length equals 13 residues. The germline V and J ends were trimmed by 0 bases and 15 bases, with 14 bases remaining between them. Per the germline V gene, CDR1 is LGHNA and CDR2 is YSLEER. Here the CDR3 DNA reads TGCGCCAGCAGCCAAGAACTGCGTGATCAGGTGTTTTTT. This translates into CASSQELRDQVFF.

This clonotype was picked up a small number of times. CDR3 nucleotide sequence: TGTGCCAGCAGCCAAGATCCGCGGACTAATGAAAAACTGTTTTTT. This translates into CASSQDPRTNEKLFF. The rearrangement links TRBV4-2 to TRBJ1-4; D is unresolved. V shed 0 bases and J shed 2 bases, with 7 bases lying between them. Germline CDR1 and CDR2: LGHNA and YNFKEQ. This CDR3 is built from 15 residues.

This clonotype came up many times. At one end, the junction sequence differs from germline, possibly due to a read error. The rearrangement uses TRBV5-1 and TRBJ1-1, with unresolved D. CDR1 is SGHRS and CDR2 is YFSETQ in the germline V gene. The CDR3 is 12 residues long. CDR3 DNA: TGTGCCAGCAGTTGGGGGAACACTGAAGCTTTCTTT. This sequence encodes CASSWGNTEAFF.

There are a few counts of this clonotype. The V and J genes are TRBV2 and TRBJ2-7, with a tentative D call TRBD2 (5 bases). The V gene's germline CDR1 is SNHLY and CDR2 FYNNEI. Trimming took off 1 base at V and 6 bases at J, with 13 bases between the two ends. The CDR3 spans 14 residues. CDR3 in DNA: TGTGCCAGCAGTGAAGGCCGGGGTCCTAGCGAGCAGTACTTC. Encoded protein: CASSEGRGPSEQYF.

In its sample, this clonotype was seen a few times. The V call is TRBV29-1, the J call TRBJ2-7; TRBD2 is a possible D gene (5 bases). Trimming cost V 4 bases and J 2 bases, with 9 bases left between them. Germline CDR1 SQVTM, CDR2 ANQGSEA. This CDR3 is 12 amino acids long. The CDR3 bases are TGCAGCGTTGGAATCGGGACCTACGAGCAGTACTTC. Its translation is CSVGIGTYEQYF.

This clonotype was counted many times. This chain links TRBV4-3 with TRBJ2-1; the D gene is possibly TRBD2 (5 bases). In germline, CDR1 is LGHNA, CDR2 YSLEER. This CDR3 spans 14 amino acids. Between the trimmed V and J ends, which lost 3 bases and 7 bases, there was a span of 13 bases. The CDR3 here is CASSQRASMNEQFF. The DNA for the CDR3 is TGCGCCAGCAGCCAGAGGGCTAGTATGAATGAGCAGTTCTTC.

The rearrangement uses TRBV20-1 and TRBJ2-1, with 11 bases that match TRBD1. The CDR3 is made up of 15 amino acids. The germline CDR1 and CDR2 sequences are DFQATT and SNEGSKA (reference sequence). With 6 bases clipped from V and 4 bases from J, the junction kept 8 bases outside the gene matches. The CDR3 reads CSAPWTGGFYNEQFF. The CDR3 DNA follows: TGCAGTGCCCCCTGGACAGGGGGCTTTTACAATGAGCAGTTCTTC.

CDR3 region: CASVGGGQGFYNEQFF. CDR3 coding DNA: TGTGCCAGCGTTGGGGGGGGACAGGGGTTCTACAATGAGCAGTTCTTC. J is TRBJ2-1 and V is TRBV6-5, with TRBD1 matching 10 bases. With V trimmed by 8 bases and J by 3 bases, 10 bases remained unmatched. Germline-derived CDR1 and CDR2 are MNHEY and SVGAGI. The CDR3 spans 16 residues.